This T cell receptor beta chain was identified during a study of identical twins. Whole-study results and caveats: While abundant cord blood beta clonotypes carried fewer insertions, memory repertoires showed no such pattern. The study found that models underestimated out-of-frame TCR alpha sharing in monozygotic twins.

This clonotype was found a few times. Its antigen is unknown. From the 5' RACE reads, TCRdb called clonotypes with MiXCR, one entry per CDR3 protein. The sample has hundreds of thousands of distinct CDR3 sequences; about 18% are singletons. The CDR3 contains 16 residues. Deletions cut 3 bases from V and 3 bases from J, with 17 bases between. The same sample was also used in a study of T cells expressing NK-cell markers. From that report: Questions lingered over whether expanded NKG2C+ T cell clones were HCMV-specific.

The sample comprised PBMCs. This TCR came from a woman between 18 and 29 years old in good health. This chain connects TRBV12-3 or TRBV12-4 to TRBJ1-1, with D perhaps TRBD1 (6 bases). CDR3: CASSLGAGVGDTEAFF. The CDR3 DNA follows: TGTGCCAGCAGTTTGGGGGCGGGAGTTGGGGACACTGAAGCTTTCTTT.